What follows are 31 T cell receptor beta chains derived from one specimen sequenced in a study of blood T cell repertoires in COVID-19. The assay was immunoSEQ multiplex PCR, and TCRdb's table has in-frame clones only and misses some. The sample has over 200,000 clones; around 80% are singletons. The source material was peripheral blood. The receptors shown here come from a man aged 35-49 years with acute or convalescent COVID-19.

As DNA, the CDR3 is TGTGCCAGCAGCTTGGGGGCAGGACAGGGAACTGGAAACACCATATATTTT. This encodes CASSLGAGQGTGNTIYF. The chain combines TRBV5-6 with TRBJ1-3; 8 nucleotides agree with TRBD1. This CDR3 spans 17 amino acids. Losses at the gene ends were 0 bases for V and 2 bases for J; bases not matched to a gene: 7. The germline CDR1 and CDR2 sequences are SGHDT and YYEEEE.

The CDR3 loop is CASSYSPDSNADTQYF. The CDR3 DNA reads as TGTGCCAGCAGTTACTCCCCGGACTCAAACGCAGATACGCAGTATTTT. This chain joins TRBV6-2 or TRBV6-3 and TRBJ2-3, with D possibly matching TRBD2 (5 bases). The CDR3 is 16 amino acids. V lost 0 bases and J 4 bases, leaving 14 bases between the germline ends. The germline gives CDR1 MNHEY, CDR2 SVGEGT.

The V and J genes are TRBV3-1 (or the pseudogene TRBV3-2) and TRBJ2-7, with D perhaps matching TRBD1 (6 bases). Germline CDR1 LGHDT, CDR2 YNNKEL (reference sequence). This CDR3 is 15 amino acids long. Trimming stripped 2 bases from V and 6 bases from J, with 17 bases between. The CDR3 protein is CASSQNAPGHGEQYF. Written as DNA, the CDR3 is TGTGCCAGCAGCCAAAACGCTCCGGGACATGGCGAGCAGTACTTC.

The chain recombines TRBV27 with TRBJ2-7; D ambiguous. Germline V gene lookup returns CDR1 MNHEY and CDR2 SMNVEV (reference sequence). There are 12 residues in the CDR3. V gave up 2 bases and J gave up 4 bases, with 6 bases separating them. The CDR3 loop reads CASSLNRYEQYF. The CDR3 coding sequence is TGTGCCAGCAGTTTAAACAGATACGAGCAGTACTTC.

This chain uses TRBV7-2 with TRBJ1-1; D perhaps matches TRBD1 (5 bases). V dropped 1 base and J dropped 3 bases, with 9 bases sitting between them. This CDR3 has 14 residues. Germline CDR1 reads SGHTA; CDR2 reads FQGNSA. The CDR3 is CASSLVARDTEAFF. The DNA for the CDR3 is TGTGCCAGCAGCTTAGTCGCCAGGGACACTGAAGCTTTCTTT.

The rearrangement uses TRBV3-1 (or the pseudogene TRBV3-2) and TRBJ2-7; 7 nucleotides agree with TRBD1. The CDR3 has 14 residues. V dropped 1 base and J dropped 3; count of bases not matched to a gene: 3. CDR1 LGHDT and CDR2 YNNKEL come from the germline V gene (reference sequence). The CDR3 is CASSQGTGVYEQYF. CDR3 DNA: TGTGCCAGCAGCCAAGGGACAGGAGTCTACGAGCAGTACTTC.

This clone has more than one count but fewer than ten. Here the CDR3 reads CASTGTGGVYGYTF. The CDR3 bases are TGTGCCAGCACCGGGACAGGGGGCGTCTATGGCTACACCTTC. The V call is TRBV19, the J call TRBJ1-2; 12 nucleotides align to TRBD1. From germline, CDR1 is LNHDA and CDR2 SQIVND (reference sequence). J lost 4 bases, V lost 9 bases, and 6 bases had no gene match. This CDR3 comprises 14 residues.

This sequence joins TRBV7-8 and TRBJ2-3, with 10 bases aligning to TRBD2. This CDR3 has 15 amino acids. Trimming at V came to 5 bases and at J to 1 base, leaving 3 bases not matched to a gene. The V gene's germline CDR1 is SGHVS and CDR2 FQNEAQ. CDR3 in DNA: TGTGCCAGCAGCGAACTAGCGGGGCGCACAGATACGCAGTATTTT. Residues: CASSELAGRTDTQYF. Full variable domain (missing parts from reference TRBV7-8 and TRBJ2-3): GAGVSQSPRYKVAKRGQDVALRCDPISGHVSLFWYQQALGQGPEFLTYFQNEAQLDKSGLPSDRFFAERPEGSVSTLKIQRTQQEDSAVYLCASSELAGRTDTQYFGPGTRLTVL.

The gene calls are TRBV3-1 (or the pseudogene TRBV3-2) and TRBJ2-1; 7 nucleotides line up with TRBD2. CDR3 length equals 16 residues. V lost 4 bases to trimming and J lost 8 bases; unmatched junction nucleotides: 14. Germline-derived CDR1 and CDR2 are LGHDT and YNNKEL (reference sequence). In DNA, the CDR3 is TGTGCCAGCAGCCGGGAGCGGGACTCGCTGGTCGATGAGCAGTTCTTC. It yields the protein CASSRERDSLVDEQFF.

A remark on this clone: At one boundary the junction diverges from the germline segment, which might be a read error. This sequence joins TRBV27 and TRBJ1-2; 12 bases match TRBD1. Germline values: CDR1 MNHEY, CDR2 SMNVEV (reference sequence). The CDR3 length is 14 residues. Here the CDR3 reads CASSFRDRGLRMAF. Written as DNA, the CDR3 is TGTGCCAGCAGTTTCCGGGACAGGGGGCTCCGGATGGCCTTC.

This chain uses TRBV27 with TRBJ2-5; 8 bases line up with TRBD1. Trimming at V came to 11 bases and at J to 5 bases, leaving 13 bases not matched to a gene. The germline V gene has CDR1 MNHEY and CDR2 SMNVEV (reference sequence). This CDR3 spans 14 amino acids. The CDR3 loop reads CAGKVQGARETQYF. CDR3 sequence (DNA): TGTGCCGGAAAGGTGCAGGGGGCGAGGGAGACCCAGTACTTC.

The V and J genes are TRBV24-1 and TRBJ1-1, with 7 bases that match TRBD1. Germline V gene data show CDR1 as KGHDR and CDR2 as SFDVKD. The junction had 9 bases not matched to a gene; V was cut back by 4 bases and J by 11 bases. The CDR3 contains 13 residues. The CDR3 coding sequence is TGTGCCACCAGTGACCCTCAGACAGGGTGGGCTTTCTTT. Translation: CATSDPQTGWAFF.

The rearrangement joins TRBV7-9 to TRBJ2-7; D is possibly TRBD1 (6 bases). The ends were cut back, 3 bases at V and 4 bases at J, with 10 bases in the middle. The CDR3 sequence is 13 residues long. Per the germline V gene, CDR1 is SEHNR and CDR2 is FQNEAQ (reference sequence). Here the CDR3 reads CASSLGQQYEQYF. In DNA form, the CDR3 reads TGTGCCAGCAGCTTGGGACAACAATACGAGCAGTACTTC.

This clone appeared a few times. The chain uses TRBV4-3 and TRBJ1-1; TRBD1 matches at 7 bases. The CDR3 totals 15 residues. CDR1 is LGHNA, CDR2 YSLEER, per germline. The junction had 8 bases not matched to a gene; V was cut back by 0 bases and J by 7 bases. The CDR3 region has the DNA TGCGCCAGCAGCCAAGATCACGGGACAGCCGGTGAAGCTTTCTTT. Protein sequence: CASSQDHGTAGEAFF.

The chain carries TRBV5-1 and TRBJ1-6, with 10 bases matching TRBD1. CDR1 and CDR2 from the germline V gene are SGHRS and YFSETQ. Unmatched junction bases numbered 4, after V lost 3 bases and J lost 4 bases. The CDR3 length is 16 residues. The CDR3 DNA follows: TGCGCCAGCAGCTCGACAGGGGGCCGGTATAATTCACCCCTCCACTTT. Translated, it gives CASSSTGGRYNSPLHF.

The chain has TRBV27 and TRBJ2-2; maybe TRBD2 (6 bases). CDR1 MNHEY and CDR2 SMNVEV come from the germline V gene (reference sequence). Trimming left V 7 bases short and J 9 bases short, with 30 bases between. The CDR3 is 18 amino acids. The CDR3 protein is CASKKTEGFGVLHRELFF. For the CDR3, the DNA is TGTGCCAGCAAAAAAACGGAGGGCTTTGGGGTCCTCCACCGGGAGCTGTTTTTT.

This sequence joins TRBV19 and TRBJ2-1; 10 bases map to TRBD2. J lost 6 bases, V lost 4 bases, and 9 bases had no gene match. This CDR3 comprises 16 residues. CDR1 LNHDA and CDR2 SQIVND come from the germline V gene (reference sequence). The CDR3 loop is CASSKLAGGISNEQFF. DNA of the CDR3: TGTGCCAGTAGTAAATTAGCGGGAGGTATCTCCAATGAGCAGTTCTTC. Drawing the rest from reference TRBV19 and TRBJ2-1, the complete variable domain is DGGITQSPKYLFRKEGQNVTLSCEQNLNHDAMYWYRQDPGQGLRLIYYSQIVNDFQKGDIAEGYSVSREKKESFPLTVTSAQKNPTAFYLCASSKLAGGISNEQFFGPGTRLTVL.

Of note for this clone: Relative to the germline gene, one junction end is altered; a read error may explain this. This CDR3 is CASSYSGQANTEAFF. CDR3 nucleotide sequence: TGTGCCAGCAGTTACTCGGGACAGGCGAACACTGAAGCCTTCTTT. The J gene is TRBJ1-1, the V gene TRBV6-6; TRBD1 aligns across 8 bases. Looked up from germline, CDR1 is MNHNY and CDR2 is SVGAGI (reference sequence). This CDR3 spans 15 amino acids.

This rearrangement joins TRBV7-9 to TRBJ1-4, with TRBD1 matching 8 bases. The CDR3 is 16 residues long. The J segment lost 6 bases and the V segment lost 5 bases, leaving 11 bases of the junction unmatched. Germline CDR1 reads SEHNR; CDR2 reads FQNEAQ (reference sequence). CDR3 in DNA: TGTGCCAGCAGCAAGGGACAGGTCAGGGGGGATGAAAAACTGTTTTTT. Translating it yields CASSKGQVRGDEKLFF.

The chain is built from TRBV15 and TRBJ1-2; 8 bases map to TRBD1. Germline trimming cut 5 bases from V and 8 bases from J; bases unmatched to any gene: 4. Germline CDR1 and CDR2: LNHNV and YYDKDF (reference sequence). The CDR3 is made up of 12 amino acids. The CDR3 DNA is TGTGCCACCAGCCGAAACAGGGGGGGCTACACCTTC. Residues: CATSRNRGGYTF. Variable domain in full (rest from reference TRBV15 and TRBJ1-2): DAMVIQNPRYQVTQFGKPVTLSCSQTLNHNVMYWYQQKSSQAPKLLFHYYDKDFNNEADTPDNFQSRRPNTSFCFLDIRSPGLGDTAMYLCATSRNRGGYTFGSGTRLTVV.

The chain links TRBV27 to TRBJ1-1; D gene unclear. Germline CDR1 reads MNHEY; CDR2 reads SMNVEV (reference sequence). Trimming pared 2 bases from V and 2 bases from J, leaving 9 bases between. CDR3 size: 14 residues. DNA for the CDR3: TGTGCCAGCAGTTTAAGTCAGGTTAACACTGAAGCTTTCTTT. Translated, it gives CASSLSQVNTEAFF.

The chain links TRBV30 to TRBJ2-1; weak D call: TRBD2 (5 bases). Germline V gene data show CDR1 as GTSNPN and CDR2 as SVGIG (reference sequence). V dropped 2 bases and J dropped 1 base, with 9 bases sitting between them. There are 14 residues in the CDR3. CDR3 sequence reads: CAWSLGGSYNEQFF. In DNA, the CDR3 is TGTGCCTGGAGTCTTGGAGGTTCCTACAATGAGCAGTTCTTC. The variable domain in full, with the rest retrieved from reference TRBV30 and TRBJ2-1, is SQTIHQWPATLVQPVGSPLSLECTVEGTSNPNLYWYRQAAGRGLQLLFYSVGIGQISSEVPQNLSASRPQDRQFILSSKKLLLSDSGFYLCAWSLGGSYNEQFFGPGTRLTVL.

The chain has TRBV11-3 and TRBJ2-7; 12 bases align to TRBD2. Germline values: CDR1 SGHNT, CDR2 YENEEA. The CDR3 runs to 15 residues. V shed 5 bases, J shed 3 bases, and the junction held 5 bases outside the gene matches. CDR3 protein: CASSLAGLAGYEQYF. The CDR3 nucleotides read TGTGCCAGCAGCCTAGCGGGACTAGCGGGCTACGAGCAGTACTTC.

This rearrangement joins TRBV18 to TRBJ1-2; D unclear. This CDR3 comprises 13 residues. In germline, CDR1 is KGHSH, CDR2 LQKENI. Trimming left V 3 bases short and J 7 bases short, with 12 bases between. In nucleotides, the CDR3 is TGTGCCAGCTCACCCTTGCCCCTAGGTGGCTACACCTTC. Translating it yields CASSPLPLGGYTF.

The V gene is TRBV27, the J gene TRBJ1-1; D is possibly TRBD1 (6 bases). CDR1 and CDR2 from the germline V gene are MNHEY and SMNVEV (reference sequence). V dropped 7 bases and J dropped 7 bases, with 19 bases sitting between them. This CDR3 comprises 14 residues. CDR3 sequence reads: CASTSAGAWGEAFF. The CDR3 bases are TGTGCCAGCACGTCGGCGGGGGCATGGGGTGAAGCTTTCTTT.

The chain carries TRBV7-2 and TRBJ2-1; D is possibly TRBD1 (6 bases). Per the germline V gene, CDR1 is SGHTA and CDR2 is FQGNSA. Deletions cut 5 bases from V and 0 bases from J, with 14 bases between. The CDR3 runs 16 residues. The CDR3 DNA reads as TGTGCCAGCAGCGTCCCCAGGGGCGGCTCCTACAATGAGCAGTTCTTC. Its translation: CASSVPRGGSYNEQFF.

CDR3 DNA sequence: TGTGCCAGCGGGATGACTAGCGCAGATACGCAGTATTTT. This sequence encodes CASGMTSADTQYF. The rearrangement joins TRBV27 to TRBJ2-3; 8 bases match TRBD2. CDR1 MNHEY and CDR2 SMNVEV come from the germline V gene (reference sequence). The V and J ends lost 8 bases and 4 bases, in that order; junction bases with no gene match: 5. CDR3 length: 13 residues.

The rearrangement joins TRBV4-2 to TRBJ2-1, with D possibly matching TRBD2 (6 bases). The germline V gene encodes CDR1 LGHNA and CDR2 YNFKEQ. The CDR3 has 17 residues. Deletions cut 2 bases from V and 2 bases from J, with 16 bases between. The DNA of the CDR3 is TGTGCCAGCAGCCAATTTACTGGGACTGATACCTACAATGAGCAGTTCTTC. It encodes CASSQFTGTDTYNEQFF.

The CDR3 reads CASQPGQGATGELFF. Written as DNA, the CDR3 is TGTGCCAGCCAACCGGGACAGGGGGCCACCGGGGAGCTGTTTTTT. V is TRBV25-1 and J is TRBJ2-2; 12 nucleotides align to TRBD1. V shed 8 bases, J shed 4 bases, and the junction held 5 bases outside the gene matches. CDR1 MGHDK and CDR2 SYGVNS come from the germline V gene. The CDR3 has 15 residues.

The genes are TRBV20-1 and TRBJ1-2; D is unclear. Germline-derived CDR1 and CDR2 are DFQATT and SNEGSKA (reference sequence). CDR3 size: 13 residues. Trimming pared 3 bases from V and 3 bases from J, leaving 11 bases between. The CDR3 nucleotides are TGCAGTGCTAGTGGGGAGGGTGACTATGGCTACACCTTC. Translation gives CSASGEGDYGYTF.

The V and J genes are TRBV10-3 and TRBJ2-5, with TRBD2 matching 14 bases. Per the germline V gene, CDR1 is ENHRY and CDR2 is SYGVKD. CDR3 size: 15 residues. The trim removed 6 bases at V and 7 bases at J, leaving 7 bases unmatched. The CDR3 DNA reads TGTGCCATCAGCGGGACTAGCGGGGGTACCTCGACCCAGTACTTC. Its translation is CAISGTSGGTSTQYF.